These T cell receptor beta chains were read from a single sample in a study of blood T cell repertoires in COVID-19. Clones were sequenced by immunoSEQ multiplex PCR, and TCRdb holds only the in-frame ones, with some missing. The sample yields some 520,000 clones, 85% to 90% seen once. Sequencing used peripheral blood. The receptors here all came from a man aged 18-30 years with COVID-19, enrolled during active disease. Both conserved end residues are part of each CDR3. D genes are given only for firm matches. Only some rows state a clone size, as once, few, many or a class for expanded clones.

TGCGCCAGCAGAGGGGTCGGGGGCACCGGGGAGCTGTTTTTT,CASRGVGGTGELFF,TRBJ2-2,.,TRBV10-1,.
TGCGCCAGCAGCCAAGACCCCCAGGGTGACCAGCCCCAGCATTTT,CASSQDPQGDQPQHF,TRBJ1-5,.,TRBV4-1,.
TGTGCCAGTAGTATGGGGACTCTCCCGCATGAGCAGTTCTTC,CASSMGTLPHEQFF,TRBJ2-1,.,TRBV19,.
TGCGCCAGCAGCTTGGGCTACACAGATACGCAGTATTTT,CASSLGYTDTQYF,TRBJ2-3,.,TRBV5-1,.
TGTGCCAGCGGATTAAAAGGACTAGCGGGAGGTCACGAGCAGTACTTC,CASGLKGLAGGHEQYF,TRBJ2-7,TRBD2,TRBV7-8,.
TGTGCCAGCAGCAAACTAGCGGACGGATTTGAGGGGACCCAGTACTTC,CASSKLADGFEGTQYF,TRBJ2-5,TRBD2,TRBV11-2,.
TGTGCCACCAGTGAACGGCGGGACAGCGCAATGGGGCAGTTCTTC,CATSERRDSAMGQFF,TRBJ2-1,.,TRBV24-1,few
TGTGCCAGCAGTTCCAACTTGTATACGCAGTATTTT,CASSSNLYTQYF,TRBJ2-3,.,TRBV6-5,.
TGCGCCAGCAGCCCGGGGGACGTACATAATTCACCCCTCCACTTT,CASSPGDVHNSPLHF,TRBJ1-6,.,TRBV5-1,.
TGTGCCAGCAGCCCAGATTGGGCCACCATATATTTT,CASSPDWATIYF,TRBJ1-3,.,TRBV11-2,.
TGTGCCAGCTCACACAGACAGGGGTGGGGCACAGATACGCAGTATTTT,CASSHRQGWGTDTQYF,TRBJ2-3,TRBD1,TRBV18,once
TGTGCCAGCAGCCGATCAGGACAGGGGCGCCTTTTGAACACTGAAGCTTTCTTT,CASSRSGQGRLLNTEAFF,TRBJ1-1,TRBD1,TRBV6-6,.
TGTGCCAGCAGGCGACTAGCGGCAGATACGCAGTATTTT,CASRRLAADTQYF,TRBJ2-3,TRBD2,TRBV6-5,.
TGTGCCAGCAAGTCAGGACTAGCGGGAGGTTACTACAATGAGCAGTTCTTC,CASKSGLAGGYYNEQFF,TRBJ2-1,TRBD2,TRBV27,.
TGTGCCACCAGTGATTTTGGGGGGTCGCCTTCGAACACCGGGGAGCTGTTTTTT,CATSDFGGSPSNTGELFF,TRBJ2-2,.,TRBV24-1,few
TGCGCCAGCAGGCATCCACTAGCAGGAGGTCGGAATGAGCAGTTCTTC,CASRHPLAGGRNEQFF,TRBJ2-1,.,TRBV5-1,once
TGCAGTGCTAGTTCGCCGGACAGGGGGCAAGAGCAGTACTTC,CSASSPDRGQEQYF,TRBJ2-7,TRBD1,TRBV20-1,.
TGTGCCAGCAGCCGAGACCAGGGGAACTATGGCTACACCTTC,CASSRDQGNYGYTF,TRBJ1-2,.,TRBV6-5,once
TGTGCCAGCAGTCTCCTACGTACTTTCGACACTGAAGCTTTCTTT,CASSLLRTFDTEAFF,TRBJ1-1,.,TRBV2,.
TGTGCCAGCTCACCCGCACTAGCACTAAGGGACGAGCAGTACTTC,CASSPALALRDEQYF,TRBJ2-7,.,TRBV18,.
TGTGCCAGCAGCCGCGGGGGGCCTTACGAGCAGTACTTC,CASSRGGPYEQYF,TRBJ2-7,TRBD2,TRBV3-1/TRBV3-2,.
TGTGCCAGCAGCCAGGTTAGGTCCGGCGGGGAAAAACTGTTTTTT,CASSQVRSGGEKLFF,TRBJ1-4,.,TRBV14,.
TGCGCCAGCAGCCAAGAGAGGAGAGGGGGCCTAATGAACACCGGGGAGCTGTTTTTT,CASSQERRGGLMNTGELFF,TRBJ2-2,TRBD1,TRBV4-1,once
TGTGCCAGCTCATCGGGGTTTGTTTCCTCTGGGGCCAACGTCCTGACTTTC,CASSSGFVSSGANVLTF,TRBJ2-6,.,TRBV18,.
TGTGCCGGACGGACAGGCGAAGAGACCCAGTACTTC,CAGRTGEETQYF,TRBJ2-5,TRBD1,TRBV2,.
TGTGCCAGCGGTCGAGGACAGGACTTATCACCCCTCCACTTT,CASGRGQDLSPLHF,TRBJ1-6,TRBD1,TRBV6-5,few
TGTGCCAGCAGCCAAGGTGCCGGGGGGACCCTCCACAGCTATGGCTACACCTTC,CASSQGAGGTLHSYGYTF,TRBJ1-2,.,TRBV7-6,.
TGCAGCGTTTCACGTCCTAGGGGGACAGCATGGGACACTGAAGCTTTCTTT,CSVSRPRGTAWDTEAFF,TRBJ1-1,TRBD1,TRBV29-1,.
TGCGCCAGCAGTGAGGGGACTAGCAGAACAGATACGCAGTATTTT,CASSEGTSRTDTQYF,TRBJ2-3,TRBD2,TRBV10-1,.
TGTGCCAGCAGTGGGGGCGGAGGAAACACCATATATTTT,CASSGGGGNTIYF,TRBJ1-3,.,TRBV2,.
TGTGCTAGTGGTTTCCTGTTCCACGAGCAGTACTTC,CASGFLFHEQYF,TRBJ2-7,.,TRBV12-5,.
TGTGCCAGCAGCCGGGGGGGAAGCTCCTACAATGAGCAGTTCTTC,CASSRGGSSYNEQFF,TRBJ2-1,TRBD2,TRBV11-3,.
TGTGCCTGGACCCGAGACTACGCCGGGGCCAACGTCCTGACTTTC,CAWTRDYAGANVLTF,TRBJ2-6,.,TRBV30,.
TGTGCCAGCTCCCCACCGGGGCCTACGGCCAAAAACATTCAGTACTTC,CASSPPGPTAKNIQYF,TRBJ2-4,.,TRBV18,.
TGTGCCAGCAGTTACGCCGGGACTAGCGGCTACGAGCAGTACTTC,CASSYAGTSGYEQYF,TRBJ2-7,TRBD2,TRBV6-5,.
TGTGCCAGCAGCCAAGATGTCATTAATGAGCAGTTCTTC,CASSQDVINEQFF,TRBJ2-1,.,TRBV3-1/TRBV3-2,.
TGTGCCAGCAGCTTATTTTCCGGGAGGGCCGGGGAGCTGTTTTTT,CASSLFSGRAGELFF,TRBJ2-2,TRBD2,TRBV11-3,.
TGTGCCAGCAGCTTAGGGGCATCTAACCTCAATGATGAGCAGTTCTTC,CASSLGASNLNDEQFF,TRBJ2-1,.,TRBV7-9,.
TGTGCCAGCAGCTTAGATCAAGGCAGGTTGGACACTGAAGCTTTCTTT,CASSLDQGRLDTEAFF,TRBJ1-1,.,TRBV11-2,few
TGTGCCAGCAGCTTATTTTCCGGGACTATAGGCGAGCAGTACTTC,CASSLFSGTIGEQYF,TRBJ2-7,TRBD2,TRBV5-6,.
TGTGCCAGCAGCTTGGGGACAGCGAGTGGCTACACCTTC,CASSLGTASGYTF,TRBJ1-2,TRBD1,TRBV7-9,.
TGTGCCAGCAGCTTAGTGCTAGCGACCGACAATGAGCAGTTCTTC,CASSLVLATDNEQFF,TRBJ2-1,.,TRBV7-9,.
TGTGCCAGCAGTGAGAGGCAAAGCACTTATAGCAATCAGCCCCAGCATTTT,CASSERQSTYSNQPQHF,TRBJ1-5,.,TRBV2,.
TGCACCAGCAGCCCGGGACAGGGGGTACGACAAGAGACCCAGTACTTC,CTSSPGQGVRQETQYF,TRBJ2-5,.,TRBV1,.
TGTGCCAGCAGTTACGCAGGCCGCTACGAGCAGTACTTC,CASSYAGRYEQYF,TRBJ2-7,.,TRBV6-2/TRBV6-3,.
TGTGCCAGCAGTACCGGGACAGGATGGTCCTACGAGCAGTACTTC,CASSTGTGWSYEQYF,TRBJ2-7,TRBD1,TRBV6-5,.
TGTGCCAGCACGAGGGAGGTCCCCTACGAGCAGTACTTC,CASTREVPYEQYF,TRBJ2-7,.,TRBV6-5,.
TGTGCCAGCAGGGCTCGGACTAGCGGGGGATACAATGAGCAGTTCTTC,CASRARTSGGYNEQFF,TRBJ2-1,TRBD2,TRBV2,.